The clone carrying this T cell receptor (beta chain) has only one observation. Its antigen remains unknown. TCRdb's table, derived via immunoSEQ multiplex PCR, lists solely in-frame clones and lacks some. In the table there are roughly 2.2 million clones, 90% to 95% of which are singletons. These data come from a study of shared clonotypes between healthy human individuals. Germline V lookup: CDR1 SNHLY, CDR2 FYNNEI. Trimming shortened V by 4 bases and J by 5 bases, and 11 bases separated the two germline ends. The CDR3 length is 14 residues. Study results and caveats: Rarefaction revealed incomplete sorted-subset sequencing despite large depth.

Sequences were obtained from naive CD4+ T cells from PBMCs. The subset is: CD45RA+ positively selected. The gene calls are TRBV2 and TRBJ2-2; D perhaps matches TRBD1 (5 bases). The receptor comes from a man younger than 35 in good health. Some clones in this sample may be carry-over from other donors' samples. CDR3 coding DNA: TGTGCCAGCAGTGTGCTCCAGGGTACCGGGGAGCTGTTTTTT. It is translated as CASSVLQGTGELFF.